This TCR beta chain came from a study of T cells in Graves' hyperthyroidism and ophthalmopathy. Study in general: At initial diagnosis, before any treatment had begun, peripheral blood was obtained.

Amplified TCR beta CDR3 regions came from RNA transcripts. With the HTBI primer set, the TCR CDR3 went through a first round of RT-PCR. TCRdb re-derived calls from the multiplex PCR reads in MiXCR, one entry per CDR3 protein. The data hold about 640,000 distinct CDR3 sequences, with more than 20% observed a single time. This clonotype came up many times. The antigen remains undetermined. Study outcomes and limitations: With a median lead of approximately 6 months before onset, the model predicted ophthalmopathy.

This sequence was found in a man aged 30 to 39 with Graves' ophthalmopathy. Sequencing used blood.

CDR3 coding DNA: TGTGCCAGCTGTAGGAACAGGGACGAGCAGTACTTC. It translates to CASCRNRDEQYF. The chain is built from TRBV28 and TRBJ2-7; possibly TRBD1 for D (6 bases). Germline CDR1 MDHEN, CDR2 SYDVKM. Trimming cost V 8 bases and J 5 bases, with 13 bases left between them. The CDR3 loop spans 12 amino acids.